This is a list of T cell receptor beta chains from one sample in a study of metastatic and nonmetastatic thyroid tumors. TCRdb reanalyzed the PCR reads with MiXCR. The sample has about 35,000 clones, about 31% seen once. Sequenced: blood. The receptors stem from a female donor with papillary thyroid cancer or a benign thyroid nodule (not recorded which). Some clones in this sample may be carry-over from other donors' samples. Both conserved end residues are part of each CDR3. Fields, in order: CDR3 length, clone size, D gene, J gene, V gene, CDR3 DNA, CDR3 protein. The D gene is left open where the match is weak. Clone size is shown for a subset of rows, as once, few, many or a class of expanded clone.

15 many . TRBJ2-2 TRBV25-1 TGTGCCAGCAGTGGACGGCAGGGAGTGGTTGAGGAGCTGTTTTTT CASSGRQGVVEELFF
13 few . TRBJ2-7 TRBV28 TGTGCCACTAATAGGTGGATCCCCTACGAGCAGTACTTC CATNRWIPYEQYF
14 medium-sized . TRBJ1-2 TRBV12-3/TRBV12-4 TGTGCCAGCAGTTTGGGGGGCGCCAACTATGGCTACACCTTC CASSLGGANYGYTF
16 many TRBD2 TRBJ2-3 TRBV12-3/TRBV12-4 TGTGCCAGCCGACCGGGACTAGCGGGGGGGACAGATACGCAGTATTTT CASRPGLAGGTDTQYF
16 many TRBD2 TRBJ2-3 TRBV11-1 TGTGCCAGCACCCCGCGGGGACTAGCGGGGCTAGATACGCAGTATTTT CASTPRGLAGLDTQYF
15 . TRBD1 TRBJ1-2 TRBV3-1 TGTGCCAGCAGCCATTTAGGACAGGGGTACTATGGCTACACCTTC CASSHLGQGYYGYTF
17 . TRBD2 TRBJ2-3 TRBV25-1 TGTGCCAGGAGGTGGGATAGCGGGAGCGCTAGCACAGATACGCAGTATTTT CARRWDSGSASTDTQYF
14 . TRBD2 TRBJ2-7 TRBV9 TGTGCCAGCAGCGAGGGGAGGGGACCCAGCGAGCAGTACTTC CASSEGRGPSEQYF
15 . TRBD2 TRBJ2-1 TRBV6-4 TGTGCCAGCAGTGGACTAGCGTTCTCCTACAATGAGCATTTCTTC CASSGLAFSYNEHFF
13 . TRBD2 TRBJ2-7 TRBV19 TGTGCCAGTAGTAAGCGGGGGGCTCTGGAGCAGTACTTC CASSKRGALEQYF
15 . . TRBJ1-4 TRBV7-9 TGTGCCAGCAGCTACCCCAGGTCAACTAATGAAAAACTGTTTTTT CASSYPRSTNEKLFF
15 . TRBD2 TRBJ2-7 TRBV7-6 TGTGCCAGCAGCTCCGGACTAGAGGTCTACTACGAGCAGTACTTC CASSSGLEVYYEQYF
16 . . TRBJ1-6 TRBV12-3/TRBV12-4 TGTGCCAGCAGTTGGGGACCTAACTCCTATAATTCACCCCTCCACTTT CASSWGPNSYNSPLHF
14 . . TRBJ1-4 TRBV4-1 TGCGCCAGCATCCAAGTGGGGACAAAAGAAAAACTGTTTTTT CASIQVGTKEKLFF
16 . . TRBJ2-7 TRBV20-1 TGCAGTAGACCCCCCGGGGCTCCCGGGACTGGCTACGATCAGTACTTC CSRPPGAPGTGYDQYF
19 many TRBD2 TRBJ2-3 TRBV23-1 TGCGCCAGCAGTTATCCGGGACTAGCGGGAGTCGAGGCCACAGATACGCAGTATTTT CASSYPGLAGVEATDTQYF
13 medium-sized . TRBJ2-2 TRBV12-3/TRBV12-4 TGTGCCAGCAGTCAAAGTATACCCGGGGAGCTGTTTTTT CASSQSIPGELFF